This T cell receptor beta chain was sequenced during a study of T cell repertoires in cytomegalovirus infection. MiXCR, applied by TCRdb to the reads, yields one record per CDR3 protein. Counted here are about 310,000 distinct CDR3 sequences, under 20% occurring once; the ten biggest clones make up more than 10%. CDR3 length equals 16 residues. The J segment lost 5 bases and the V segment lost 8 bases, leaving 14 bases of the junction unmatched. This clonotype was seen a few times. Its specificity is not known. Findings and limits, study-wide: There were HLA-C-restricted CMV-specific TCR beta clonotypes dominating the ex vivo response.

This TCR was recovered from a human donor in good health (CMV status not recorded). Some clones in this sample may be carry-over from other donors' samples. The rearrangement links TRBV12-3 or TRBV12-4 to TRBJ2-1; 8 bases map to TRBD2. Material: PBMCs. CDR3 DNA: TGTGCCAGCCTCACGGGGGGGGCCGGGGGCCACAATGAGCAGTTCTTC. This translates into CASLTGGAGGHNEQFF.